The 20 T cell receptor beta chains in this list originate from one sample, sequenced in a study of T cell responses to AZD1222 COVID-19 vaccine. Clones were read by immunoSEQ multiplex PCR, and TCRdb kept only the in-frame ones, dropping some. The table shows 240,000 or so clones, with approximately 95% occurring only once. Material: peripheral blood, obtained on day 0 of AZD1222 vaccination. The receptors were sampled from an adult in good health.

The chain joins TRBV6-2 or TRBV6-3 to TRBJ1-5, with TRBD1 as a possible D gene (5 bases). CDR1 and CDR2 (germline): MNHEY, SVGEGT. CDR3 length: 13 residues. Trimming took off 2 bases at V and 7 bases at J, with 9 bases between the two ends. CDR3 amino acids: CASSYQRGQPQHF. As DNA, the CDR3 is TGTGCCAGCAGTTACCAGAGGGGACAGCCCCAGCATTTT.

The chain carries TRBV19 and TRBJ1-2, with D possibly being TRBD1 (5 bases). V was cut by 1 base and J by 4 bases, with 16 bases left in between. Germline V gene sequence: CDR1 LNHDA, CDR2 SQIVND (reference sequence). The CDR3 is 16 amino acids. The CDR3 nucleotides read TGTGCCAGTAGTATAGGGCCGGGACCGGGTACCTATGGCTACACCTTC. Translation: CASSIGPGPGTYGYTF.

This rearrangement joins TRBV5-1 to TRBJ2-3, with D perhaps TRBD2 (5 bases). V lost 0 bases to trimming and J lost 4 bases, with 15 bases between them. CDR1 and CDR2 (germline): SGHRS, YFSETQ. This CDR3 has 16 amino acids. CDR3 protein: CASSLGKRTFADTQYF. CDR3 in DNA: TGCGCCAGCAGCTTGGGGAAGCGGACCTTCGCAGATACGCAGTATTTT.

To note about this clone: The sample holds other DNA sequences that translate to the same CDR3. The rearrangement uses TRBV11-2 and TRBJ2-3; D unresolved. This CDR3 has 11 amino acids. Trimming took 1 base from V and 6 from J, leaving 2 bases between them. Germline CDR1 SGHAT, CDR2 FQNNGV. The CDR3 region has the DNA TGTGCCAGCAGCTTAGCCGATACGCAGTATTTT. Amino acids: CASSLADTQYF. Looking up the rest from reference TRBV11-2 and TRBJ2-3 gives the full variable domain: EAGVAQSPRYKIIEKRQSVAFWCNPISGHATLYWYQQILGQGPKLLIQFQNNGVVDDSQLPKDRFSAERLKGVDSTLKIQPAKLEDSAVYLCASSLADTQYFGPGTRLTVL.

CDR3 sequence reads: CARGTSQETQYF. CDR3 nucleotides: TGTGCCAGAGGGACTAGTCAAGAGACCCAGTACTTC. V gene TRBV11-3 combines with J gene TRBJ2-5; TRBD2 agrees at 8 bases. The CDR3 is made up of 12 amino acids. Per germline, CDR1 SGHNT and CDR2 YENEEA. Losses at the gene ends were 9 bases for V and 2 bases for J; bases not matched to a gene: 2.

This rearrangement joins TRBV12-2 to TRBJ1-5. TRBV12-2 is a listed pseudogene. This CDR3 is 14 amino acids long. CDR3 in amino acids: CASRPPEGGRPQHF. The DNA of the CDR3 is TGTGCAAGTCGCCCGCCGGAGGGGGGTCGGCCCCAGCATTTT.

The J gene is TRBJ2-7, the V gene TRBV12-3 or TRBV12-4; no clear D gene. This CDR3 is built from 13 residues. The V and J ends lost 1 base and 2 bases respectively, with 6 bases between them. The CDR3: CASSLDPTYEQYF. The CDR3, as DNA: TGTGCCAGCAGTTTAGATCCAACCTACGAGCAGTACTTC.

The genes are TRBV9 and TRBJ2-5; either TRBD1 or TRBD2 may supply D (5 bases each). The CDR3 runs 13 residues. Germline V CDR1 and CDR2: SGDLS, YYNGEE. V was clipped by 3 bases and J by 7 bases, with 13 bases between them. DNA of the CDR3: TGTGCCAGCAGCGCCATACATGGGGGGACCCAGTACTTC. Translating gives CASSAIHGGTQYF.

The CDR3 coding sequence is TGTGCCAGCAGTTCGACTAGCGGGGGGGCCCTTGAGCAGTTCTTC. This gives the protein CASSSTSGGALEQFF. The rearrangement joins TRBV2 to TRBJ2-1; 14 bases are a match to TRBD2. From germline, CDR1 is SNHLY and CDR2 FYNNEI. Germline trimming cut 5 bases from V and 9 bases from J; bases unmatched to any gene: 6. CDR3 length: 15 amino acids.

The chain recombines TRBV19 with TRBJ2-7, with D perhaps matching TRBD2 (6 bases). The CDR3 totals 15 residues. CDR1 and CDR2 (germline): LNHDA, SQIVND (reference sequence). Trimming removed 4 bases at V and 2 bases at J, with 15 bases between. For the CDR3, the DNA is TGTGCCAGTAGTACCCTCGGGGGACGTCCCTACGAGCAGTACTTC. Translation: CASSTLGGRPYEQYF.

The chain joins TRBV28 to TRBJ1-2; 7 bases line up with TRBD1. CDR1 MDHEN and CDR2 SYDVKM come from the germline V gene. The CDR3 consists of 15 residues. Trimming cost V 7 bases and J 0 bases; bases outside gene matches: 8. This CDR3 reads CASTTPGTANYGYTF. The CDR3 bases are TGTGCCAGCACCACACCCGGGACAGCTAACTATGGCTACACCTTC.

This chain joins TRBV25-1 and TRBJ1-1; no firm D call. The CDR3 runs 11 residues. Per germline, CDR1 MGHDK and CDR2 SYGVNS. V lost 8 bases and J lost 2, with 6 bases in between. The CDR3 coding sequence is TGTGCCAGCCGATTAAACACTGAAGCTTTCTTT. Its translation is CASRLNTEAFF.

The chain uses TRBV15 and TRBJ1-1; 9 bases are shared with TRBD1. V dropped 2 bases and J dropped 5; count of bases not matched to a gene: 6. The CDR3 length is 15 residues. Germline lookup yields CDR1 LNHNV and CDR2 YYDKDF (reference sequence). The CDR3 nucleotides read TGTGCCACCAGCAGACACCCGACAGGGGGGACTGAAGCTTTCTTT. Encoded protein: CATSRHPTGGTEAFF. The full variable domain, in which reference TRBV15 and TRBJ1-1 provide the parts outside the CDR3, is DAMVIQNPRYQVTQFGKPVTLSCSQTLNHNVMYWYQQKSSQAPKLLFHYYDKDFNNEADTPDNFQSRRPNTSFCFLDIRSPGLGDTAMYLCATSRHPTGGTEAFFGQGTRLTVV.

The chain's CDR3 is CASSLASGSSNEQFF. DNA for the CDR3: TGTGCCAGCAGCCTGGCTAGCGGGAGTAGCAATGAGCAGTTCTTC. V gene TRBV7-2 combines with J gene TRBJ2-1, with 10 bases aligning to TRBD2. V shed 5 bases and J 6 bases; nucleotides not matched to a gene: 7. Per germline, CDR1 SGHTA and CDR2 FQGNSA. CDR3 length: 15 amino acids. Variable domain in full (rest from reference TRBV7-2 and TRBJ2-1): GAGVSQSPSNKVTEKGKDVELRCDPISGHTALYWYRQSLGQGLEFLIYFQGNSAPDKSGLPSDRFSAERTGGSVSTLTIQRTQQEDSAVYLCASSLASGSSNEQFFGPGTRLTVL.

V usage is TRBV28 and J usage is TRBJ2-7; D not certain. This CDR3 region has 11 residues. CDR1 is MDHEN and CDR2 is SYDVKM in the germline V gene. The V gene lost 6 bases and the J gene lost 5 bases, with 8 bases spanning the gap. The CDR3 sequence is CASSSLDEQYF. The DNA of the CDR3 is TGTGCCAGCAGCAGTCTGGACGAGCAGTACTTC.

The chain combines TRBV27 with TRBJ2-7, with D unresolved. CDR3 length equals 15 residues. Germline CDR1 and CDR2: MNHEY and SMNVEV (reference sequence). The V and J ends lost 5 bases and 0 bases respectively, with 14 bases between them. The CDR3: CASSASRLYSYEQYF. In nucleotides, the CDR3 is TGTGCCAGCAGTGCTTCCAGGCTCTACTCCTACGAGCAGTACTTC.

The CDR3 spells CASSPRWLAGGDGTDTQYF. In nucleotides, the CDR3 is TGCGCCAGCAGCCCACGTTGGCTAGCGGGTGGTGATGGCACAGATACGCAGTATTTT. The chain has TRBV4-1 and TRBJ2-3; TRBD2 matches at 8 bases. V lost 4 bases, J lost 1 base, and 16 bases stayed unmatched. The CDR3 contains 19 residues. Germline CDR1 is MGHRA and CDR2 is YSYEKL.

CDR3 sequence reads: CASSLAGGHPYEQYF. The CDR3 DNA follows: TGTGCCAGCAGTTTAGCGGGGGGCCACCCCTACGAGCAGTACTTC. The chain employs TRBV28 and TRBJ2-7, with 8 bases identical to TRBD2. The CDR3 runs to 15 residues. V dropped 2 bases and J dropped 2; count of bases not matched to a gene: 5. The germline V gene encodes CDR1 MDHEN and CDR2 SYDVKM.

The sample holds one count of this clone. Other DNA sequences from this sample encode an identical CDR3 as well. V usage is TRBV7-3 and J usage is TRBJ2-2, with TRBD1 identical over 9 bases. Unmatched junction bases numbered 6, after V lost 5 bases and J lost 5 bases. This CDR3 is 15 amino acids long. Per the germline V gene, CDR1 is SGHTA and CDR2 is FQGTGA. In DNA, the CDR3 is TGTGCCAGCAGCACGGGACAGGGAGGGACCGGGGAGCTGTTTTTT. Translated: CASSTGQGGTGELFF. The whole variable domain, remainder taken from reference TRBV7-3 and TRBJ2-2, is GAGVSQTPSNKVTEKGKYVELRCDPISGHTALYWYRQSLGQGPEFLIYFQGTGAADDSGLPNDRFFAVRPEGSVSTLKIQRTERGDSAVYLCASSTGQGGTGELFFGEGSRLTVL.

This clone was detected a few times. The V call is TRBV21-1, the J call TRBJ1-2. TRBV21-1 is a pseudogene locus. This CDR3 has 14 amino acids. CDR3 bases: TGTGCCAGCAGCAAAGAGGCAGGAGTGGTTGGCTACACCTTC. Encoded protein: CASSKEAGVVGYTF.